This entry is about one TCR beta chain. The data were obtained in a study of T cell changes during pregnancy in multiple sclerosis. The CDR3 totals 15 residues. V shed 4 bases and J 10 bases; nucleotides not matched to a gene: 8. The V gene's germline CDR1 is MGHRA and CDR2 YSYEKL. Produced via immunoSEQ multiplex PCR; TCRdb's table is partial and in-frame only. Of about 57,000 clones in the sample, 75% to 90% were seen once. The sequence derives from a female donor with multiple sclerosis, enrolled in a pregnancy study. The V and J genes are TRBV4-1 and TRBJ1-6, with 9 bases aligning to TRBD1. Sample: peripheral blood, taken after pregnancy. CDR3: CASSPGTGFISPLHF. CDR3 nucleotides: TGCGCCAGCAGCCCCGGGACAGGGTTTATATCACCCCTCCACTTT.